The 16 T cell receptor beta chains in this list originate from one sample, sequenced in a study of blood T cell repertoires in COVID-19. The assay was immunoSEQ multiplex PCR, and TCRdb's table has in-frame clones only and misses some. The data contain 220,000 or so clones, just under 90% of them singletons. The specimen sequenced was PBMCs or T cells enriched from blood (not recorded which). The receptors derive from a man aged 50 to 60 who had been exposed to COVID-19.

The rearrangement uses TRBV5-1 and TRBJ1-2; no firm D call. From germline, CDR1 is SGHRS and CDR2 YFSETQ. This CDR3 spans 14 amino acids. Trimming removed 0 bases from V and 4 bases from J, with 10 bases in between. The CDR3 sequence: CASSLARDIYGYTF. The CDR3 region has the DNA TGCGCCAGCAGCTTGGCTCGGGATATCTATGGCTACACCTTC.

The chain is built from TRBV11-3 and TRBJ2-2, with no clear D. Germline V lookup: CDR1 SGHNT, CDR2 YENEEA. V was cut by 4 bases and J by 5 bases, with 5 bases left in between. The CDR3 is 12 amino acids. DNA of the CDR3: TGTGCCAGCAGCTACTGGACCGGGGAGCTGTTTTTT. It yields the protein CASSYWTGELFF.

V is TRBV3-1 (or the pseudogene TRBV3-2) and J is TRBJ1-2; D possibly corresponds to TRBD1 (6 bases). Trimming pared 4 bases from V and 6 bases from J, leaving 9 bases between. The CDR3 extends over 12 amino acids. Germline V lookup: CDR1 LGHDT, CDR2 YNNKEL (reference sequence). The CDR3 is CASSLDRNGYTF. The CDR3, as DNA: TGTGCCAGCAGCCTGGACAGAAATGGCTACACCTTC.

The chain uses TRBV6-5 and TRBJ1-2; D is unresolved. With 6 bases removed from V and 1 base from J, the gap between germline ends came to 15 bases. Germline V lookup: CDR1 MNHEY, CDR2 SVGAGI. The CDR3 contains 15 residues. This CDR3 reads CASSASSGLNYGYTF. CDR3 DNA: TGTGCCAGCAGCGCCTCCTCGGGTCTTAACTATGGCTACACCTTC.

A single count supports this clone. The genes are TRBV30 and TRBJ2-1, with a possible D match to TRBD2 (6 bases). The CDR3 covers 14 residues. Between the trimmed V and J ends, which lost 2 bases and 4 bases, there was a span of 12 bases. Germline V CDR1 and CDR2: GTSNPN, SVGIG (reference sequence). The CDR3 DNA sequence: TGTGCCTGGAGTCGGCTAGCGACTTACAATGAGCAGTTCTTC. It translates to CAWSRLATYNEQFF. Filled out from reference TRBV30 and TRBJ2-1, the complete variable domain reads SQTIHQWPATLVQPVGSPLSLECTVEGTSNPNLYWYRQAAGRGLQLLFYSVGIGQISSEVPQNLSASRPQDRQFILSSKKLLLSDSGFYLCAWSRLATYNEQFFGPGTRLTVL.

This chain joins TRBV18 and TRBJ1-1; D is undetermined. Trimming left V 1 base short and J 0 bases short, with 9 bases between. From germline, CDR1 is KGHSH and CDR2 LQKENI. The CDR3 totals 15 residues. The CDR3 coding sequence is TGTGCCAGCTCACCACTAGAGAGATTGAACACTGAAGCTTTCTTT. This sequence encodes CASSPLERLNTEAFF. The complete variable domain, with remaining parts taken from reference TRBV18 and TRBJ1-1, reads NAGVMQNPRHLVRRRGQEARLRCSPMKGHSHVYWYRQLPEEGLKFMVYLQKENIIDESGMPKERFSAEFPKEGPSILRIQQVVRGDSAAYFCASSPLERLNTEAFFGQGTRLTVV.

The chain recombines TRBV24-1 with TRBJ2-5; 7 bases line up with TRBD1. The CDR3 covers 15 residues. CDR1 KGHDR and CDR2 SFDVKD come from the germline V gene. After removal of 7 bases from V and 2 bases from J, the junction contained 9 bases not matched to a gene. CDR3 sequence reads: CATSETGQLQETQYF. For the CDR3, the DNA is TGTGCCACCAGCGAAACGGGACAGCTACAAGAGACCCAGTACTTC.

The chain joins TRBV27 to TRBJ2-1; TRBD2 might be the D (6 bases). Germline CDR1 reads MNHEY; CDR2 reads SMNVEV (reference sequence). The CDR3 contains 13 residues. Trimming pared 5 bases from V and 5 bases from J, leaving 10 bases between. CDR3 amino acids: CASSQGLNNEQFF. As DNA, the CDR3 is TGTGCCAGCAGTCAAGGACTAAACAATGAGCAGTTCTTC.

The V and J genes are TRBV14 and TRBJ1-2; possible D gene TRBD1, 5 bases. The CDR3 contains 13 residues. Trimming stripped 1 base from V and 10 bases from J, with 13 bases between. In germline, CDR1 is SGHDN, CDR2 FVKESK. The CDR3 coding sequence is TGTGCCAGCAGCCAAGTTACCCAGGGACTCTACACCTTC. This sequence encodes CASSQVTQGLYTF.

V and J are TRBV7-3 and TRBJ2-3; D gene ambiguous. CDR3 length: 14 amino acids. V was shortened by 4 bases and J by 5 bases, with 13 bases between the two germline ends. Germline V gene lookup returns CDR1 SGHTA and CDR2 FQGTGA. The CDR3 DNA sequence: TGTGCCAGCAGCTCCCCTTTGACTCAAGATACGCAGTATTTT. It codes for CASSSPLTQDTQYF.

This clone was counted once. The chain joins TRBV5-1 to TRBJ1-2; 7 nucleotides agree with TRBD1. Per germline, CDR1 SGHRS and CDR2 YFSETQ. CDR3 length: 13 amino acids. V lost 4 bases to trimming and J lost 8 bases; unmatched junction nucleotides: 8. In nucleotides, the CDR3 is TGCGCCAGCAGCCATCGACAGGGCGACGGCTACACCTTC. It is translated as CASSHRQGDGYTF. The full variable domain, in which reference TRBV5-1 and TRBJ1-2 provide the parts outside the CDR3, is KAGVTQTPRYLIKTRGQQVTLSCSPISGHRSVSWYQQTPGQGLQFLFEYFSETQRNKGNFPGRFSGRQFSNSRSEMNVSTLELGDSALYLCASSHRQGDGYTFGSGTRLTVV.

This clone was observed a single time. The chain combines TRBV12-3 or TRBV12-4 with TRBJ2-5, with TRBD1 as a possible D gene (6 bases). CDR3 size: 13 residues. V was shortened by 7 bases and J by 6 bases, with 15 bases between the two germline ends. CDR3 in amino acids: CASTQGGWKTQYF. DNA for the CDR3: TGTGCCAGCACTCAAGGGGGTTGGAAGACCCAGTACTTC.

The rearrangement links TRBV5-1 to TRBJ1-4; 9 bases line up with TRBD1. CDR1 is SGHRS and CDR2 is YFSETQ in the germline V gene. Trimming removed 2 bases from V and 5 bases from J; junction bases left unmatched: 1. This CDR3 has 14 residues. The CDR3 spells CASSFGTGNEKLFF. The CDR3 DNA sequence: TGCGCCAGCAGCTTTGGGACAGGGAATGAAAAACTGTTTTTT.

Only one count was recorded for this clone. The chain combines TRBV7-9 with TRBJ2-1, with D unresolved. CDR1 and CDR2 from the germline V gene are SEHNR and FQNEAQ (reference sequence). V was clipped by 1 base and J by 6 bases, with 4 bases between them. The CDR3 loop spans 12 amino acids. The CDR3 sequence: CASSLGLNEQFF. CDR3 DNA sequence: TGTGCCAGCAGCTTAGGTCTCAATGAGCAGTTCTTC.

This clone has at least ten counts. This chain uses TRBV6-4 with TRBJ2-3; 9 bases line up with TRBD2. The germline gives CDR1 MRHNA, CDR2 SNTAGT. The CDR3 is 16 amino acids. The V gene end was trimmed by 2 bases and the J gene end by 4 bases; junction bases not matched to a gene: 7. The CDR3 sequence is CASSDASAGGSDTQYF. CDR3 sequence (DNA): TGTGCCAGCAGTGACGCTAGTGCGGGAGGGTCAGATACGCAGTATTTT.

The genes are TRBV9 and TRBJ2-5; TRBD2 agrees at 7 bases. Germline loops: CDR1 SGDLS, CDR2 YYNGEE. The CDR3 is 15 residues long. Trimming took 0 bases from V and 7 from J; bases not matched to a gene: 9. The CDR3 bases are TGTGCCAGCAGCGTAGATAGGGGAGGGCTCGGGACCCAGTACTTC. Its protein is CASSVDRGGLGTQYF.